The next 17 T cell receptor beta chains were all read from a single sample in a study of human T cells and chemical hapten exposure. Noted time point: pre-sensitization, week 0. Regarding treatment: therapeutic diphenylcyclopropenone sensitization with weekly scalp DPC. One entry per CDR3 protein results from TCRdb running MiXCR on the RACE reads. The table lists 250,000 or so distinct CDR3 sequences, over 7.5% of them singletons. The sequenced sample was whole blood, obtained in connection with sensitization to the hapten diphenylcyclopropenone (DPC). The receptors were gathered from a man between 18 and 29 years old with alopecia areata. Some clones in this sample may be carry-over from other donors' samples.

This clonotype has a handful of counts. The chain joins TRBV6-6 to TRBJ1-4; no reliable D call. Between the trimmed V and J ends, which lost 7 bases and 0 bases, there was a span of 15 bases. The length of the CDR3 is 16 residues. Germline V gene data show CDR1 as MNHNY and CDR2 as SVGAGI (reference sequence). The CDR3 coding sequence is TGTGCCAGCACCAGTCGCCTGGGGTCAACTAATGAAAAACTGTTTTTT. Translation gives CASTSRLGSTNEKLFF.

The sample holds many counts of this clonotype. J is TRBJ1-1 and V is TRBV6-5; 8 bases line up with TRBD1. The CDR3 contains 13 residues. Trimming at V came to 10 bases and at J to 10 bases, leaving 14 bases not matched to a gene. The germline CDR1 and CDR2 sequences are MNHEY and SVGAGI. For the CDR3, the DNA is TGTGCCACCGCAGGGGGCTGGGAGGCGGGAGCTTTCTTT. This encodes CATAGGWEAGAFF.

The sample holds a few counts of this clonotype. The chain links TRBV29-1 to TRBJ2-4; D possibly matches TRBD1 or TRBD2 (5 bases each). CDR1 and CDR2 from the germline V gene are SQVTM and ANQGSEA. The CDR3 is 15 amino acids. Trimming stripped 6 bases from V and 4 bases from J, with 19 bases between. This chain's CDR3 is CSVGGRAGLKNIQYF. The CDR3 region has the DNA TGCAGCGTGGGCGGCAGGGCTGGACTGAAAAACATTCAGTACTTC.

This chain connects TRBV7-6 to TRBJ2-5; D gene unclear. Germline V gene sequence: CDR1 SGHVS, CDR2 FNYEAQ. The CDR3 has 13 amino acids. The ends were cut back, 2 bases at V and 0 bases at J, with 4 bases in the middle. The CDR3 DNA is TGTGCCAGCAGCTTAATCCACCAAGAGACCCAGTACTTC. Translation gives CASSLIHQETQYF.

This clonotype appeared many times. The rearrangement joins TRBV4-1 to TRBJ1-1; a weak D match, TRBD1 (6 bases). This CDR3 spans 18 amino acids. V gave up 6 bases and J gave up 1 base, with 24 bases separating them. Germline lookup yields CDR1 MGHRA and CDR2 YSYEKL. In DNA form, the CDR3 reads TGCGCCAGCAGACCAAGATCTTGGGCAGGGGACTCGAACACTGAAGCTTTCTTT. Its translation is CASRPRSWAGDSNTEAFF.

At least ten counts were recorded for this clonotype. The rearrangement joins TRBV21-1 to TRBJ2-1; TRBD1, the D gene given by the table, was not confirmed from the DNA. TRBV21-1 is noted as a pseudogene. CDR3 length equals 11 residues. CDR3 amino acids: CASAQGNEQFF. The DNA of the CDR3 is TGTGCCAGCGCACAGGGGAATGAGCAGTTCTTC.

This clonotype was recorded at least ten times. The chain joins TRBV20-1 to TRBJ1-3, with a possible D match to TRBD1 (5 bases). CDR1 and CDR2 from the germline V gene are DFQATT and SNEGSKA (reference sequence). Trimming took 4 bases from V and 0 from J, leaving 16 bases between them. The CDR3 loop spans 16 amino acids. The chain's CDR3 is CSATQDGLLSGNTIYF. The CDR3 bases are TGCAGTGCTACACAGGACGGCCTCCTCTCTGGAAACACCATATATTTT.

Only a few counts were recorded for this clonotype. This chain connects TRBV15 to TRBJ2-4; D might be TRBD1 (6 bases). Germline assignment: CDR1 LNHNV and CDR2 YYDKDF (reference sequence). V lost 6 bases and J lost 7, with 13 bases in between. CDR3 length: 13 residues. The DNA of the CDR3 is TGTGCCACCAGTTGGGACACCCGGAACATTCAGTACTTC. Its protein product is CATSWDTRNIQYF.

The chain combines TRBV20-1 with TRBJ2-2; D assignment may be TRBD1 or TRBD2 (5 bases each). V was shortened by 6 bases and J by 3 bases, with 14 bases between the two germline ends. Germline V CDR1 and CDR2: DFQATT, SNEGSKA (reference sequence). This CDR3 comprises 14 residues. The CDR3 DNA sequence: TGCAGTGCCTCCGGGGACGTGGACACCGGGGAGCTGTTTTTT. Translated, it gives CSASGDVDTGELFF.

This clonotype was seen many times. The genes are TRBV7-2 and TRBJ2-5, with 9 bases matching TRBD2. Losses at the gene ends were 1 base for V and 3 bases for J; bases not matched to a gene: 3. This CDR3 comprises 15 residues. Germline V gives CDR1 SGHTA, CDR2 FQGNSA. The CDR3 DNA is TGTGCCAGCAGCTTAGGCGGGGGGGTGGAAGAGACCCAGTACTTC. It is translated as CASSLGGGVEETQYF.

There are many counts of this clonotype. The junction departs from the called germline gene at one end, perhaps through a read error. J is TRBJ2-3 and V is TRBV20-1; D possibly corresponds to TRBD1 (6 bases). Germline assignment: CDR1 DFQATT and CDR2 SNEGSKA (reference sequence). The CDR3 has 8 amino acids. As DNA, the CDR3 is TGCAGTGCTAGTTTCGGGACATTT. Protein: CSASFGTF.

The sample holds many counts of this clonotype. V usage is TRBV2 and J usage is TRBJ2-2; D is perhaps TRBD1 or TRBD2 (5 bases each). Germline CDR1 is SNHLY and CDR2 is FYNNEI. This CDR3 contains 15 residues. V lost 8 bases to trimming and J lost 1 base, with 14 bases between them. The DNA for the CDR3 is TGTGCCAGCGAAGGGACGGAAAAGAACACCGGGGAGCTGTTTTTT. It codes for CASEGTEKNTGELFF. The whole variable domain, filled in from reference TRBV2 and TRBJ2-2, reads EPEVTQTPSHQVTQMGQEVILRCVPISNHLYFYWYRQILGQKVEFLVSFYNNEISEKSEIFDDQFSVERPDGSNFTLKIRSTKLEDSAMYFCASEGTEKNTGELFFGEGSRLTVL.

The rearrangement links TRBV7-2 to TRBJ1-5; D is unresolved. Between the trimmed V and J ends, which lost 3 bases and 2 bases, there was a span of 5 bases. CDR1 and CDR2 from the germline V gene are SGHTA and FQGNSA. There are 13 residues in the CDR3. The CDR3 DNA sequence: TGTGCCAGCAGCTTTCACGGCAATCAGCCCCAGCATTTT. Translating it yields CASSFHGNQPQHF.

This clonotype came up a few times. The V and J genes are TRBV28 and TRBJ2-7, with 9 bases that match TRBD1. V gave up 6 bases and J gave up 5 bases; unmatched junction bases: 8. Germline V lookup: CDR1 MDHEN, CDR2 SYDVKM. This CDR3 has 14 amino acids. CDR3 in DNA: TGTGCCAGCAGCGCTTCGGACAGGGGCAACGAGCAGTACTTC. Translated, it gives CASSASDRGNEQYF.

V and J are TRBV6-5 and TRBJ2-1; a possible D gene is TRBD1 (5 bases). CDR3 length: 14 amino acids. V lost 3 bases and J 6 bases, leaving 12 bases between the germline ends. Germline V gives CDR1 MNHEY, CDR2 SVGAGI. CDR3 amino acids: CASSYRGTLNEQFF. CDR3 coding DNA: TGTGCCAGCAGTTATAGGGGAACCCTCAATGAGCAGTTCTTC.

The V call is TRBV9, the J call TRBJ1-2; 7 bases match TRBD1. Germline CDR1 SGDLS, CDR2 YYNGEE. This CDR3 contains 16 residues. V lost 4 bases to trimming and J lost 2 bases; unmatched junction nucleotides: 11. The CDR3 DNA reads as TGTGCCAGCAGCCCCACCTACTCGGGACAGAACTATGGCTACACCTTC. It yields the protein CASSPTYSGQNYGYTF.

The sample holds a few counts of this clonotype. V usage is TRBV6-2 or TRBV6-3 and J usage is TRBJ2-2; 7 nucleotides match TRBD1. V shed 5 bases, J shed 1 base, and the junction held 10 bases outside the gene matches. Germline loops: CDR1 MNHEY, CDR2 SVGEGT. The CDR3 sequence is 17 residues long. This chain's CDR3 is CASSPRTDRVNTGELFF. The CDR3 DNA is TGTGCCAGCAGTCCGCGAACCGACAGGGTGAACACCGGGGAGCTGTTTTTT.